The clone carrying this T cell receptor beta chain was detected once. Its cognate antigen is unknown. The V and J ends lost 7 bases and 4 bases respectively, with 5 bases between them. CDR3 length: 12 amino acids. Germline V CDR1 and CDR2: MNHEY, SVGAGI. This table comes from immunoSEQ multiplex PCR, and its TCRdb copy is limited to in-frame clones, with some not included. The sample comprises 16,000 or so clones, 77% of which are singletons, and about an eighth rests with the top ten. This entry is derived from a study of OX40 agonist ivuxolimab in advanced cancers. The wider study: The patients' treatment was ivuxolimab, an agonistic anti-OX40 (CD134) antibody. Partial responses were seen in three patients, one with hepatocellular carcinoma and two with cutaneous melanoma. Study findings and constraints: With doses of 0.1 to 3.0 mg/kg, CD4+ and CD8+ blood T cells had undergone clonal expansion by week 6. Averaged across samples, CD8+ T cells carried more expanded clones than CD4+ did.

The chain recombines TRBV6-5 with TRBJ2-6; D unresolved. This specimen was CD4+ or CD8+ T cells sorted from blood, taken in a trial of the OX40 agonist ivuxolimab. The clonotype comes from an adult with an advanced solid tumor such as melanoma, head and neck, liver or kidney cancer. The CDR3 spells CASTVGANVLTF. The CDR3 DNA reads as TGTGCCAGCACCGTGGGGGCCAACGTCCTGACTTTC.